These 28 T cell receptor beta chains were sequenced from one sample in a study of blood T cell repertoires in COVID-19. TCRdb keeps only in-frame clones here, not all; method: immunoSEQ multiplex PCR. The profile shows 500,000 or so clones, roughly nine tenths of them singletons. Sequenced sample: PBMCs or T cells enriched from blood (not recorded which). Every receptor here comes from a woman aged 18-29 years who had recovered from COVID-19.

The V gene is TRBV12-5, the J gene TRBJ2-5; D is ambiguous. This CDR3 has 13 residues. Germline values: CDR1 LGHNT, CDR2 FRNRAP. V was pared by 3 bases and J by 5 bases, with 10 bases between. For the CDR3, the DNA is TGTGCTAGTGGTTTAAGAGGAGAGGAGACCCAGTACTTC. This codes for CASGLRGEETQYF.

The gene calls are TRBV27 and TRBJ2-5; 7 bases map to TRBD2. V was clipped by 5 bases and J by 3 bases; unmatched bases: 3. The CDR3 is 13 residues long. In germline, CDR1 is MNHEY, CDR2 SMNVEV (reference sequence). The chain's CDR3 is CASSLTSKETQYF. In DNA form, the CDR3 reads TGTGCCAGCAGTCTGACTAGCAAAGAGACCCAGTACTTC.

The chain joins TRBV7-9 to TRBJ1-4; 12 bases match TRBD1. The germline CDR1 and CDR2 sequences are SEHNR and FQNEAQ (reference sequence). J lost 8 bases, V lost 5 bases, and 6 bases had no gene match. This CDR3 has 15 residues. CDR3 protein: CASSPTGTGGEKLFF. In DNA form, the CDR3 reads TGTGCCAGCAGCCCAACCGGGACAGGGGGCGAAAAACTGTTTTTT. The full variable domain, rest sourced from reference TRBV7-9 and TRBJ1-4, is DTGVSQNPRHKITKRGQNVTFRCDPISEHNRLYWYRQTLGQGPEFLTYFQNEAQLEKSRLLSDRFSAERPKGSFSTLEIQRTEQGDSAMYLCASSPTGTGGEKLFFGSGTQLSVL.

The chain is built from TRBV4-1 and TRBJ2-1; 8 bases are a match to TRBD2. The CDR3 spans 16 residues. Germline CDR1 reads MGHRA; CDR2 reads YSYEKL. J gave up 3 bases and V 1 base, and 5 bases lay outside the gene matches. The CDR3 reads CASSQAAAGDYNEQFF. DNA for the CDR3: TGCGCCAGCAGCCAAGCTGCAGCGGGGGACTACAATGAGCAGTTCTTC.

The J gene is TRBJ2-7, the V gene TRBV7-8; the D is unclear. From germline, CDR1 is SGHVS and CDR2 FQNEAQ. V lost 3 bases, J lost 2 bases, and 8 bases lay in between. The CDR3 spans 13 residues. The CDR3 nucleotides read TGTGCCAGCAGCTTTGACATGGCCTACGAGCAGTACTTC. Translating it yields CASSFDMAYEQYF.

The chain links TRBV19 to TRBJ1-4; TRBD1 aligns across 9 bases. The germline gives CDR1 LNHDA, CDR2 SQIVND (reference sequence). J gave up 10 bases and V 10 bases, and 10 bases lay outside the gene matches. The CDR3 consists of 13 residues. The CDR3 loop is CATSGQGLGKLFF. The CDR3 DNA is TGTGCCACCTCGGGACAGGGTCTCGGAAAACTGTTTTTT.

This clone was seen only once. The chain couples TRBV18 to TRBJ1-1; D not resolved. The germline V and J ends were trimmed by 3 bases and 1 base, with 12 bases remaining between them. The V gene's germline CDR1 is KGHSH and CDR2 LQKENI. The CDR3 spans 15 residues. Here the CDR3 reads CASSPGMDWNTEAFF. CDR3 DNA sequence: TGTGCCAGCTCACCGGGGATGGACTGGAACACTGAAGCTTTCTTT. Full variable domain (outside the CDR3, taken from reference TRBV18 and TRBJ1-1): NAGVMQNPRHLVRRRGQEARLRCSPMKGHSHVYWYRQLPEEGLKFMVYLQKENIIDESGMPKERFSAEFPKEGPSILRIQQVVRGDSAAYFCASSPGMDWNTEAFFGQGTRLTVV.

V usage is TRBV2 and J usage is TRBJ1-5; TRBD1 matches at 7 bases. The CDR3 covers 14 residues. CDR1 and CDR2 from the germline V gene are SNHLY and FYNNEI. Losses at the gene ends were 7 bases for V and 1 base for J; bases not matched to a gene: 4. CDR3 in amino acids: CASIDRDSNQPQHF. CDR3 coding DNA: TGTGCCAGCATAGACAGGGACAGCAATCAGCCCCAGCATTTT.

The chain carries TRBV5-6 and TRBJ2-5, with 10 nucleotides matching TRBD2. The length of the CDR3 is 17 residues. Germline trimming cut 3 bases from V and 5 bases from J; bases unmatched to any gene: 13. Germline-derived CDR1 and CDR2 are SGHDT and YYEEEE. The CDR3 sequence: CASSSFIAGGFLETQYF. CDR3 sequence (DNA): TGTGCCAGCAGCTCTTTCATAGCGGGAGGTTTCTTGGAGACCCAGTACTTC. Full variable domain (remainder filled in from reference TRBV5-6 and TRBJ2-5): DAGVTQSPTHLIKTRGQQVTLRCSPKSGHDTVSWYQQALGQGPQFIFQYYEEEERQRGNFPDRFSGHQFPNYSSELNVNALLLGDSALYLCASSSFIAGGFLETQYFGPGTRLLVL.

CDR3 residues: CAWKSGGTEAFF. In DNA form, the CDR3 reads TGTGCCTGGAAATCAGGGGGTACTGAAGCTTTCTTT. The V call is TRBV30, the J call TRBJ1-1; 7 positions match TRBD1. The trim removed 4 bases at V and 5 bases at J, leaving 4 bases unmatched. The CDR3 runs 12 residues. The germline gives CDR1 GTSNPN, CDR2 SVGIG (reference sequence).

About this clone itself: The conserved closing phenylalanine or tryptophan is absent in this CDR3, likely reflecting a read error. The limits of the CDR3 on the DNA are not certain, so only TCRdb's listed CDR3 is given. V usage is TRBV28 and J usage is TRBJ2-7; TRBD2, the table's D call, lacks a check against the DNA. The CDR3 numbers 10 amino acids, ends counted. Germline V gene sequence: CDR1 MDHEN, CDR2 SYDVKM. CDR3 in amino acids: CARAGGGLPK.

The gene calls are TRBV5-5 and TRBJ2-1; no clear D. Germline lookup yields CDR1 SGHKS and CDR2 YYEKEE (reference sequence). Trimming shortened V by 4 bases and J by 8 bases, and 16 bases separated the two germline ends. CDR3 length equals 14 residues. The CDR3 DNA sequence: TGTGCCAGCAGCGATATAACAATTGGAGATGAGCAGTTCTTC. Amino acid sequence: CASSDITIGDEQFF.

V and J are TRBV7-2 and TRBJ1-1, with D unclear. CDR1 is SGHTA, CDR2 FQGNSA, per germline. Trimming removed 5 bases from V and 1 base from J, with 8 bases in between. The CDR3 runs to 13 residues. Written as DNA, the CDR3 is TGTGCCAGCAGCACGGACTGGAACACTGAAGCTTTCTTT. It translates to CASSTDWNTEAFF.

This CDR3 is CASSSTGTGESTIYF. CDR3 DNA sequence: TGCGCCAGCAGCTCTACCGGGACGGGGGAAAGCACCATATATTTT. The chain is built from TRBV5-1 and TRBJ1-3, with a weak D call TRBD1 (5 bases). The germline CDR1 and CDR2 sequences are SGHRS and YFSETQ. The V end lost 3 bases, the J end lost 9 bases, and 19 bases lay between the germline ends. CDR3 size: 15 residues.

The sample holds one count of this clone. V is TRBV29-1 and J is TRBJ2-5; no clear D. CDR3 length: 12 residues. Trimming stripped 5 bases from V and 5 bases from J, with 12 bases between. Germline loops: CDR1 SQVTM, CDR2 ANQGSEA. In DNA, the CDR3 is TGCAGCGTTCGACGACCCGGGGAGACCCAGTACTTC. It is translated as CSVRRPGETQYF.

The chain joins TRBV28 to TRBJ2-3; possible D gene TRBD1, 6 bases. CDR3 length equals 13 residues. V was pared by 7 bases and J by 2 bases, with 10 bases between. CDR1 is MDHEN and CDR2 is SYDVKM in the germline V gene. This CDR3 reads CASTGHITDTQYF. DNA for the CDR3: TGTGCCAGCACGGGACACATCACAGATACGCAGTATTTT.

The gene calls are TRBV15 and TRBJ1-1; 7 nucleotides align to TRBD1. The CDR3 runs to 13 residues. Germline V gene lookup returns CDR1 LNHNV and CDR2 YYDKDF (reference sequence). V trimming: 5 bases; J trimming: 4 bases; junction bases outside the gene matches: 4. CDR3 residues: CATSSRDSTEAFF. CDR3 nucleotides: TGTGCCACCAGCTCCCGGGACAGCACTGAAGCTTTCTTT.

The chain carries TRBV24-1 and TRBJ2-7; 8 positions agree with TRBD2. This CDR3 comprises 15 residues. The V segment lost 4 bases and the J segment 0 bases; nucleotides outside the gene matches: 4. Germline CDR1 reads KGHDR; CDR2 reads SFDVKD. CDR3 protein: CATSEAGAISYEQYF. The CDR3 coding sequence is TGTGCCACCAGTGAAGCGGGGGCCATCTCCTACGAGCAGTACTTC.

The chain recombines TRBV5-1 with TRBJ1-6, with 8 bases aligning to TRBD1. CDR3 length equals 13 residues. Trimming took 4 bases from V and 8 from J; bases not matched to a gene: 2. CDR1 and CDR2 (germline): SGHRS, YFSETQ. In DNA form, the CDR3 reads TGCGCCAGCAGCCCACAGGGGGATTCACCCCTCCACTTT. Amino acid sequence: CASSPQGDSPLHF.

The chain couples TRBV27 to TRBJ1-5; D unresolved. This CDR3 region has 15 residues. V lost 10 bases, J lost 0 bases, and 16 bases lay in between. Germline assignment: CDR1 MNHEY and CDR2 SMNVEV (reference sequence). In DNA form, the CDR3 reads TGTGCCACCAAACCGGAGACCGATAGCAATCAGCCCCAGCATTTT. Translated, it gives CATKPETDSNQPQHF.

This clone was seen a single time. The CDR3 here is CASSPQDRSEAFF. The CDR3 DNA reads TGTGCCAGCAGCCCCCAGGACAGATCTGAAGCTTTCTTT. The V and J genes are TRBV12-3 or TRBV12-4 and TRBJ1-1; the D gene is possibly TRBD1 (6 bases). The CDR3 loop spans 13 amino acids. The V end was cut by 6 bases, the J end by 6 bases, with 14 bases between.

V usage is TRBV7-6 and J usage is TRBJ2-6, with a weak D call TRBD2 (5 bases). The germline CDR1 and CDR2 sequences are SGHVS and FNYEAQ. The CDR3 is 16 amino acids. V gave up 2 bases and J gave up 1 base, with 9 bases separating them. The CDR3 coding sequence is TGTGCCAGCAGCTTACAATGGGAGTCTGGGGCCAACGTCCTGACTTTC. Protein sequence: CASSLQWESGANVLTF.

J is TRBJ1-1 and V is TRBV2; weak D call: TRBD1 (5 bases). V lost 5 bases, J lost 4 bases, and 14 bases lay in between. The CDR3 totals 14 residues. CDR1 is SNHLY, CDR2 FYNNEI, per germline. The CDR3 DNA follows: TGTGCCAGCAGTTTCTACGGGGGGAGCACTGAAGCTTTCTTT. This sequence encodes CASSFYGGSTEAFF. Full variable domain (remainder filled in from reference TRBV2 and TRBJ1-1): EPEVTQTPSHQVTQMGQEVILRCVPISNHLYFYWYRQILGQKVEFLVSFYNNEISEKSEIFDDQFSVERPDGSNFTLKIRSTKLEDSAMYFCASSFYGGSTEAFFGQGTRLTVV.

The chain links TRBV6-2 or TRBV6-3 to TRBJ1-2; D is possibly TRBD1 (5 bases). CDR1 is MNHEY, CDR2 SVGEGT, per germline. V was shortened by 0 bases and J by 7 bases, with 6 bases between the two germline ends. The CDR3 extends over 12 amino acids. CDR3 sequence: CASSYSTGGYTF. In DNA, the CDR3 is TGTGCCAGCAGTTACTCCACAGGTGGCTACACCTTC.

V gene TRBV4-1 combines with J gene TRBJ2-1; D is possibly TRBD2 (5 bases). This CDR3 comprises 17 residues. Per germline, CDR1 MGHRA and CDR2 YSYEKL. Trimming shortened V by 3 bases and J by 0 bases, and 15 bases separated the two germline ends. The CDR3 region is CASSQDLDYSSYNEQFF. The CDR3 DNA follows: TGCGCCAGCAGCCAGGATCTAGACTACAGCTCCTACAATGAGCAGTTCTTC.

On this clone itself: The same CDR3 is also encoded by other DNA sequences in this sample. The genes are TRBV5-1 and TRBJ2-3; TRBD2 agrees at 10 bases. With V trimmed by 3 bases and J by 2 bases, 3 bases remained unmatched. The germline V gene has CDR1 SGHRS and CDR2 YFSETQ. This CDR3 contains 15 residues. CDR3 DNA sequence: TGCGCCAGCAGCTCTAGCGGGGGCTCCACAGATACGCAGTATTTT. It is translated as CASSSSGGSTDTQYF. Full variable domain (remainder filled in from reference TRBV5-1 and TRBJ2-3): KAGVTQTPRYLIKTRGQQVTLSCSPISGHRSVSWYQQTPGQGLQFLFEYFSETQRNKGNFPGRFSGRQFSNSRSEMNVSTLELGDSALYLCASSSSGGSTDTQYFGPGTRLTVL.

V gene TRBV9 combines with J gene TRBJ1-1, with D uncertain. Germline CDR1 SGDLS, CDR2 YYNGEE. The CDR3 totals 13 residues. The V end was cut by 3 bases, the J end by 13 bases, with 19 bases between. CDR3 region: CASSDPPDPGGFF. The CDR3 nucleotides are TGTGCCAGCAGCGACCCCCCGGACCCGGGAGGTTTCTTT.

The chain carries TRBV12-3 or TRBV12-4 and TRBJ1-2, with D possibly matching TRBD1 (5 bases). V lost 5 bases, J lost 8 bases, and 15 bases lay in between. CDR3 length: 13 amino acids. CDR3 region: CASSLRAGDGYTF. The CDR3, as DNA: TGTGCCAGCAGTCTCAGGGCGGGGGACGGCTACACCTTC.